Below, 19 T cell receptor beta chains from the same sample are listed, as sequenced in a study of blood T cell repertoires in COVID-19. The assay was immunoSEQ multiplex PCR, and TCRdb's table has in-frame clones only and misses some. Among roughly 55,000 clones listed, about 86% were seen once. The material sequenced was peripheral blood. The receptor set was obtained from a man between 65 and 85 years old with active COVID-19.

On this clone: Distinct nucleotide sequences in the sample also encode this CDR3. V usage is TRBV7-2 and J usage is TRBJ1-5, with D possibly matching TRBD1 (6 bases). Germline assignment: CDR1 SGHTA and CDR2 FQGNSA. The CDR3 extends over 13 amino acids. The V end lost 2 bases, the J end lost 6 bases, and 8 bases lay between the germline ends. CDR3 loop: CASSLRGTQPQHF. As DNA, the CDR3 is TGTGCCAGCAGCTTAAGGGGGACTCAGCCCCAGCATTTT.

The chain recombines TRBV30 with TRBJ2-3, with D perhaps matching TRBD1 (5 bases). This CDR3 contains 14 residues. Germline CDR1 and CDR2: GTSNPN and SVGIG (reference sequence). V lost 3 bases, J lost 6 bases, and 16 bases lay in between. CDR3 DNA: TGTGCCTGGAGCTCCAACCCAGGGCTGGATACGCAGTATTTT. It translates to CAWSSNPGLDTQYF.

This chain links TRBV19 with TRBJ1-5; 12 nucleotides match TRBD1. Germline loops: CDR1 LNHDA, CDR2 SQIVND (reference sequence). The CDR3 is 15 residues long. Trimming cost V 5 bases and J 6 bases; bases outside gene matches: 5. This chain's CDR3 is CASSLGTGGGQPQHF. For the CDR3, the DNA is TGTGCCAGTAGTCTCGGGACAGGGGGCGGTCAGCCCCAGCATTTT.

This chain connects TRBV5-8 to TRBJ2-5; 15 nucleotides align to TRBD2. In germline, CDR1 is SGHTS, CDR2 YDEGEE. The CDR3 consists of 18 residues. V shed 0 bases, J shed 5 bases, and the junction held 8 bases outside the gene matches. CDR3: CASSLGTSGGAEAETQYF. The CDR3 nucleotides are TGTGCCAGCAGCTTGGGGACTAGCGGGGGGGCGGAGGCGGAGACCCAGTACTTC. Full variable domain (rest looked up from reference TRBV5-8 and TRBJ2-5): EAGVTQSPTHLIKTRGQQATLRCSPISGHTSVYWYQQALGLGLQFLLWYDEGEERNRGNFPPRFSGRQFPNYSSELNVNALELEDSALYLCASSLGTSGGAEAETQYFGPGTRLLVL.

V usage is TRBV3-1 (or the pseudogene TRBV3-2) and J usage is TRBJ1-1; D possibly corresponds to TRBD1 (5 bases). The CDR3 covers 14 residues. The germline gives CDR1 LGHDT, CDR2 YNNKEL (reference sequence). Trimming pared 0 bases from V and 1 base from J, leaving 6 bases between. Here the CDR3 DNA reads TGTGCCAGCAGCCAAGATAGGGGGAACACTGAAGCTTTCTTT. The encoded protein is CASSQDRGNTEAFF.

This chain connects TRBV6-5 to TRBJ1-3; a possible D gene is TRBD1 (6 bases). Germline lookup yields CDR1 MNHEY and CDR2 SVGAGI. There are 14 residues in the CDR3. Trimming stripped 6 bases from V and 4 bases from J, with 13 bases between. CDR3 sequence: CASRGTGSGNTIYF. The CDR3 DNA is TGTGCCAGCAGGGGCACAGGGAGCGGAAACACCATATATTTT.

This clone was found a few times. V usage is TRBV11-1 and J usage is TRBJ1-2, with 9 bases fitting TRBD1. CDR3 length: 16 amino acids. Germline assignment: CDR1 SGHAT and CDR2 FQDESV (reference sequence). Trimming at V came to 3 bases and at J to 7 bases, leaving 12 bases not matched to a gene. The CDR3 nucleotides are TGTGCCAGCAGCTTGGGCGACAGGGGGTTAACCGGTGGCTACACCTTC. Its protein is CASSLGDRGLTGGYTF.

CDR3 nucleotides: TGTGCCAGCAGCTTGGGGACAAGGGTACAGTACTTC. Residues: CASSLGTRVQYF. J is TRBJ2-5 and V is TRBV5-5; tentatively, D is TRBD1 (5 bases). Trimming took off 0 bases at V and 11 bases at J, with 11 bases between the two ends. Germline CDR1 reads SGHKS; CDR2 reads YYEKEE (reference sequence). This CDR3 spans 12 amino acids.

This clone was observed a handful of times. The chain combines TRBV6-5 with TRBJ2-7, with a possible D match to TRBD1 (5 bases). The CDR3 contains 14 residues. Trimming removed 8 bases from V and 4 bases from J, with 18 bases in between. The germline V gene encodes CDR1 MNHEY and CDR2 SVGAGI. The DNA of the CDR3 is TGTGCCAGCTCCCGTCAGGGCAGCTCATACGAGCAGTACTTC. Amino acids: CASSRQGSSYEQYF.

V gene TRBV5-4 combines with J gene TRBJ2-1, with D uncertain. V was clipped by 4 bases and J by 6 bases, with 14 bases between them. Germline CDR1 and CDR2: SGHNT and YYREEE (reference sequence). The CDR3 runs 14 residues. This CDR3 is CASSSYSSGNEQFF. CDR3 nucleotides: TGTGCCAGCAGCAGCTACTCCTCCGGCAATGAGCAGTTCTTC. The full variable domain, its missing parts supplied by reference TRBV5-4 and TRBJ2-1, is ETGVTQSPTHLIKTRGQQVTLRCSSQSGHNTVSWYQQALGQGPQFIFQYYREEENGRGNFPPRFSGLQFPNYSSELNVNALELDDSALYLCASSSYSSGNEQFFGPGTRLTVL.

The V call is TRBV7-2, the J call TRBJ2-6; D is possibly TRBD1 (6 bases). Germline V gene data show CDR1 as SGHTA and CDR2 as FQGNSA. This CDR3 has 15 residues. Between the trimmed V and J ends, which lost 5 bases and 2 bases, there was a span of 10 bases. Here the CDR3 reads CASSHRATGANVLTF. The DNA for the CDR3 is TGTGCCAGCAGCCACAGGGCTACTGGGGCCAACGTCCTGACTTTC.

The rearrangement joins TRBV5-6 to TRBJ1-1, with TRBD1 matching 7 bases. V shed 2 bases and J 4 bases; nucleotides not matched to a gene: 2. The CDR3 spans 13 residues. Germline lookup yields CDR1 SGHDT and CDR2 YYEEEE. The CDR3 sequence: CASSFRDSTEAFF. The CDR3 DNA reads TGTGCCAGCAGCTTCCGGGACAGCACTGAAGCTTTCTTT.

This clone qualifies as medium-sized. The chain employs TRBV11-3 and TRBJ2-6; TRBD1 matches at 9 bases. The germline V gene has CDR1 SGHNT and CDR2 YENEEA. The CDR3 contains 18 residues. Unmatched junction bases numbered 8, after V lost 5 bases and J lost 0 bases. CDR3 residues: CASSSLDRGNSGANVLTF. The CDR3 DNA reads TGTGCCAGCAGCAGCCTGGACAGGGGAAACTCTGGGGCCAACGTCCTGACTTTC.

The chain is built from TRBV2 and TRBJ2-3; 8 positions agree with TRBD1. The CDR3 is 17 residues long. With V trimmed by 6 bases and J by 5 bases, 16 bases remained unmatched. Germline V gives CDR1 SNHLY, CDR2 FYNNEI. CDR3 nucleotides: TGTGCCAGCAGCCCCTCGTTGGTGGACAGGGATCTAGATACGCAGTATTTT. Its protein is CASSPSLVDRDLDTQYF. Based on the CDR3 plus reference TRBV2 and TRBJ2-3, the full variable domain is EPEVTQTPSHQVTQMGQEVILRCVPISNHLYFYWYRQILGQKVEFLVSFYNNEISEKSEIFDDQFSVERPDGSNFTLKIRSTKLEDSAMYFCASSPSLVDRDLDTQYFGPGTRLTVL.

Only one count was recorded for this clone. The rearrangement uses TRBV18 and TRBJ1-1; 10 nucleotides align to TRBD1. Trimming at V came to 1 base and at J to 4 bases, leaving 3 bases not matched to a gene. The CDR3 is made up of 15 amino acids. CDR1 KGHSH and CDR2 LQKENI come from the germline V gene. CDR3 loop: CASSPRTGGSTEAFF. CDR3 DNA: TGTGCCAGCTCACCACGGACAGGGGGATCCACTGAAGCTTTCTTT.

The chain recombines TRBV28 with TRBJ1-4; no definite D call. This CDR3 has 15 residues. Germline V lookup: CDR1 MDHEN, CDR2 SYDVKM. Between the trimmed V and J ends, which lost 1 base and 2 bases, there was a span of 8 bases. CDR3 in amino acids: CASSLSLSTNEKLFF. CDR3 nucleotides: TGTGCCAGCAGTTTATCACTATCGACTAATGAAAAACTGTTTTTT.

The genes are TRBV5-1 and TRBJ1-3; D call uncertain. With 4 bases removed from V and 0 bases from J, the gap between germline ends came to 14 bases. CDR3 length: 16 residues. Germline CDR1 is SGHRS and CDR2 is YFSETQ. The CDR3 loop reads CASSPGIEPSGNTIYF. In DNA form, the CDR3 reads TGCGCCAGCAGCCCCGGGATTGAGCCCTCTGGAAACACCATATATTTT.

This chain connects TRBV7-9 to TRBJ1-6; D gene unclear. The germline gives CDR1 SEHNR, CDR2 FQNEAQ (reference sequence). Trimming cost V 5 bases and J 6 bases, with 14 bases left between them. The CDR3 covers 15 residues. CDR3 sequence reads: CASSKGSTFNSPLHF. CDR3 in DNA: TGTGCCAGCAGCAAAGGGAGTACGTTTAATTCACCCCTCCACTTT.

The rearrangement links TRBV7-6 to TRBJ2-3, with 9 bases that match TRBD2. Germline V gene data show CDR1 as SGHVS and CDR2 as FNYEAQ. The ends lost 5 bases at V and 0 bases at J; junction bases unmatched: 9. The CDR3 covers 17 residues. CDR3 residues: CASSLLSGGTSTDTQYF. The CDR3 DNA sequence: TGTGCCAGCAGCCTCTTAAGCGGGGGGACTAGCACAGATACGCAGTATTTT.